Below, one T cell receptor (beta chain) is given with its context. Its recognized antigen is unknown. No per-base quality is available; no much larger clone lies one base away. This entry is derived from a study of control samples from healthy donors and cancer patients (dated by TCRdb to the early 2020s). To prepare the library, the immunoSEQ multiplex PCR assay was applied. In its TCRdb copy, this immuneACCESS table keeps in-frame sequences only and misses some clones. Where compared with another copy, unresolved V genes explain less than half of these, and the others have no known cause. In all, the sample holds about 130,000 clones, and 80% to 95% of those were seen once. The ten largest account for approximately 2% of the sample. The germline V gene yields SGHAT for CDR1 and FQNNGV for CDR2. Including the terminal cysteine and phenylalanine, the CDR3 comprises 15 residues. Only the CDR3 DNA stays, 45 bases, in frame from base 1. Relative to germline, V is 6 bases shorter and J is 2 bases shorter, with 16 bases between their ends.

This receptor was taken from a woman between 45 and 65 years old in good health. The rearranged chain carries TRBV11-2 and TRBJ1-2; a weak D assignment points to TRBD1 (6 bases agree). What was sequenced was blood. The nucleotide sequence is TGTGCCAGCAGGTTGGGGGCAGGAAAAAACTATGGCTACACCTTC. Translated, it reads CASRLGAGKNYGYTF. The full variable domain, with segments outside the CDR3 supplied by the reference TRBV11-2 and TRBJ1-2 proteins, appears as EAGVAQSPRYKIIEKRQSVAFWCNPISGHATLYWYQQILGQGPKLLIQFQNNGVVDDSQLPKDRFSAERLKGVDSTLKIQPAKLEDSAVYLCASRLGAGKNYGYTFGSGTRLTVV.